Described below is a single TCR beta chain sequence and its context. Its specificity is unknown. TCRdb keeps only in-frame clones here, not all; method: immunoSEQ multiplex PCR. The data hold roughly 150,000 clones, with 90% to 95% observed a single time. V lost 7 bases and J 2 bases, leaving 15 bases between the germline ends. The CDR3 sequence is 15 residues long. The germline gives CDR1 SNHLY, CDR2 FYNNEI. The data belong to a study of T cell responses to AZD1222 COVID-19 vaccine. Broader study findings: Donors, mostly white British, included more females; clonal diversity was possibly underestimated. Seropositive status at baseline applied to only 6 or 7 AZD1222 recipients.

This sequence was found in an adult in good health. The chain carries TRBV2 and TRBJ1-3; maybe TRBD1 (6 bases). Sample: peripheral blood, taken on day 0 of AZD1222 vaccination. Written as DNA, the CDR3 is TGTGCCAGCACCAGACAGGTCTCTGCTGGAAACACCATATATTTT. Protein product: CASTRQVSAGNTIYF.